One sample yielded the 28 T cell receptor beta chains listed below, sequenced in a study of cytomegalovirus exposure and HLA in healthy donors. The PCR employed 60 Vbeta primers together with 13 Jbeta primers. Here immunoSEQ multiplex PCR was the method, and the copy in TCRdb shows in-frame clones only, minus some. Here the sample spans about 140,000 clones, 77% being singletons. Material: PBMCs. These receptors were obtained from a woman aged 45-65 years in good health and CMV-seronegative.

The rearrangement links TRBV6-1 to TRBJ2-1; 7 bases line up with TRBD2. This CDR3 is 14 amino acids long. With V trimmed by 3 bases and J by 9 bases, 8 bases remained unmatched. CDR1 and CDR2 from the germline V gene are MNHNS and SASEGT. CDR3 in amino acids: CASSDWGGVGEQFF. CDR3 DNA: TGTGCCAGCAGTGACTGGGGGGGGGTAGGTGAGCAGTTCTTC.

The chain uses TRBV18 and TRBJ1-5, with TRBD1 matching 12 bases. Losses at the gene ends were 2 bases for V and 8 bases for J; bases not matched to a gene: 4. From germline, CDR1 is KGHSH and CDR2 LQKENI. CDR3 length: 15 residues. The CDR3 DNA reads as TGTGCCAGCTCACCAGGGACAGGGGGCGGAGAGCCCCAGCATTTT. Translating it yields CASSPGTGGGEPQHF.

The V call is TRBV10-1, the J call TRBJ1-1; TRBD1 matches 10 bases. Germline lookup yields CDR1 WNHNN and CDR2 SYGVQD (reference sequence). The trim removed 8 bases at V and 4 bases at J, leaving 1 base unmatched. The CDR3 loop spans 12 amino acids. The CDR3, as DNA: TGCGCCAGCGGGACAGGGGCCACTGAAGCTTTCTTT. It yields the protein CASGTGATEAFF.

The rearrangement uses TRBV4-1 and TRBJ2-7, with D perhaps matching TRBD1 (6 bases). The germline gives CDR1 MGHRA, CDR2 YSYEKL. Trimming stripped 5 bases from V and 3 bases from J, with 11 bases between. CDR3 length: 13 residues. This CDR3 reads CASSRTGFYEQYF. The CDR3 bases are TGCGCCAGCAGCAGAACAGGGTTCTACGAGCAGTACTTC.

The rearrangement uses TRBV29-1 and TRBJ1-2; TRBD1 aligns across 7 bases. CDR1 is SQVTM, CDR2 ANQGSEA, per germline. This CDR3 has 13 residues. Germline trimming cut 7 bases from V and 3 bases from J; bases unmatched to any gene: 8. The CDR3 bases are TGCAGCGGGACAGGCGTCATCGACTATGGCTACACCTTC. The encoded protein is CSGTGVIDYGYTF.

The chain is built from TRBV28 and TRBJ1-2; D is ambiguous. This CDR3 contains 13 residues. Per the germline V gene, CDR1 is MDHEN and CDR2 is SYDVKM. The V and J ends lost 5 bases and 4 bases respectively, with 11 bases between them. This chain's CDR3 is CASSDSGSYGYTF. For the CDR3, the DNA is TGTGCCAGCAGTGACTCGGGTTCCTATGGCTACACCTTC.

The chain carries TRBV20-1 and TRBJ2-5; D gene unclear. The J call may be wrong; the DNA end is better matched by TRBJ2-7. The CDR3 contains 11 residues. CDR1 and CDR2 from the germline V gene are DFQATT and SNEGSKA (reference sequence). CDR3 in amino acids: CSAHYTYEQYF. In DNA form, the CDR3 reads TGCAGTGCTCACTATACCTACGAGCAGTACTTC.

The chain uses TRBV10-3 and TRBJ1-5, with D hard to call. CDR3 length: 14 amino acids. Trimming cost V 2 bases and J 6 bases, with 11 bases left between them. Germline loops: CDR1 ENHRY, CDR2 SYGVKD. The CDR3 nucleotides read TGTGCCATCAGTGAGGGAGGGAACGGTCAGCCCCAGCATTTT. Its translation: CAISEGGNGQPQHF.

This clone has a handful of counts. CDR3 loop: CASSQVIGGATNEKLFF. The CDR3 DNA is TGCGCCAGCAGCCAAGTGATCGGGGGTGCAACTAATGAAAAACTGTTTTTT. The V gene is TRBV4-1, the J gene TRBJ1-4; TRBD1 is a possible D gene (5 bases). Trimming removed 1 base from V and 0 bases from J, with 12 bases in between. Germline-derived CDR1 and CDR2 are MGHRA and YSYEKL. This CDR3 region has 17 residues.

In regard to this clone: Germline and junction disagree at one end, which may indicate a read error. The chain couples TRBV7-7 to TRBJ2-7, with 9 bases lining up with TRBD2. Germline CDR1 reads SSHAT; CDR2 reads FNYEAQ (reference sequence). The CDR3 contains 15 residues. The CDR3 coding sequence is TGTGCTAGCAGCTTAGCGAGCGGGGGGATAGACGAGCAGTACTTC. Encoded protein: CASSLASGGIDEQYF.

The rearrangement joins TRBV2 to TRBJ2-1, with 11 bases aligning to TRBD1. CDR1 is SNHLY and CDR2 is FYNNEI in the germline V gene. The V and J ends lost 11 bases and 6 bases, in that order; junction bases with no gene match: 3. The CDR3 extends over 12 amino acids. The CDR3 loop is CAGGQGGNEQFF. DNA for the CDR3: TGTGCCGGGGGACAGGGGGGCAATGAGCAGTTCTTC.

The CDR3 protein is CASSHLRGSYEQYF. The CDR3 DNA is TGTGCCAGCAGCCATCTGAGGGGGTCCTACGAGCAGTACTTC. The chain recombines TRBV11-1 with TRBJ2-7, with a weak D call TRBD1 (6 bases). CDR1 is SGHAT and CDR2 is FQDESV in the germline V gene (reference sequence). V was trimmed by 5 bases and J by 1 base, leaving 12 bases between them. This CDR3 has 14 residues.

The V and J genes are TRBV11-3 and TRBJ1-1; D call uncertain. Trimming pared 1 base from V and 1 base from J, leaving 4 bases between. The CDR3 is made up of 13 amino acids. CDR1 is SGHNT, CDR2 YENEEA, per germline. The CDR3 DNA sequence: TGTGCCAGCAGCTTAGGCGCGAACACTGAAGCTTTCTTT. This gives the protein CASSLGANTEAFF. Looking up the rest from reference TRBV11-3 and TRBJ1-1 gives the full variable domain: EAGVVQSPRYKIIEKKQPVAFWCNPISGHNTLYWYLQNLGQGPELLIRYENEEAVDDSQLPKDRFSAERLKGVDSTLKIQPAELGDSAVYLCASSLGANTEAFFGQGTRLTVV.

The chain links TRBV6-6 to TRBJ2-1, with TRBD1 as a possible D gene (5 bases). The CDR3 loop spans 15 amino acids. CDR1 MNHNY and CDR2 SVGAGI come from the germline V gene (reference sequence). The V and J ends lost 0 bases and 10 bases respectively, with 16 bases between them. CDR3 in amino acids: CASSYSSARAEEQFF. CDR3 in DNA: TGTGCCAGCAGTTACTCGAGCGCCAGGGCGGAAGAGCAGTTCTTC.

The V call is TRBV5-1, the J call TRBJ2-1; 7 nucleotides match TRBD2. Per germline, CDR1 SGHRS and CDR2 YFSETQ. Trimming at V came to 3 bases and at J to 8 bases, leaving 11 bases not matched to a gene. The CDR3 sequence is 15 residues long. The CDR3 DNA reads as TGCGCCAGCAGCTGGGGGACTACCCTTGGGGATGAGCAGTTCTTC. Translated, it gives CASSWGTTLGDEQFF.

The chain is built from TRBV18 and TRBJ2-7; the D gene is possibly TRBD1 (5 bases). The germline V gene encodes CDR1 KGHSH and CDR2 LQKENI. There are 12 residues in the CDR3. V was trimmed by 4 bases and J by 4 bases, leaving 8 bases between them. The CDR3 reads CASSLRQYEQYF. The CDR3 region has the DNA TGTGCCAGCTCACTGCGACAGTACGAGCAGTACTTC. The entire variable domain, with the rest obtained from reference TRBV18 and TRBJ2-7, is as follows: NAGVMQNPRHLVRRRGQEARLRCSPMKGHSHVYWYRQLPEEGLKFMVYLQKENIIDESGMPKERFSAEFPKEGPSILRIQQVVRGDSAAYFCASSLRQYEQYFGPGTRLTVT.

The V call is TRBV4-3, the J call TRBJ1-6; D might be TRBD1 (6 bases). V lost 4 bases and J lost 8, with 15 bases in between. The germline CDR1 and CDR2 sequences are LGHNA and YSLEER. The CDR3 has 15 amino acids. CDR3 residues: CASSLSGEGYSPLHF. In DNA, the CDR3 is TGCGCCAGCAGCCTTTCAGGGGAAGGTTATTCACCCCTCCACTTT.

This clone was picked up a small number of times. The J gene is TRBJ2-5, the V gene TRBV6-5; 10 nucleotides agree with TRBD1. TRBJ2-7 explains the end of the DNA better; the J call may be wrong. The CDR3 sequence is 14 residues long. The germline CDR1 and CDR2 sequences are MNHEY and SVGAGI. In nucleotides, the CDR3 is TGTGCCACCTCCCGGACAGGGGGCTCCTACGAGCAGTACTTC. Translation: CATSRTGGSYEQYF.

This chain connects TRBV27 to TRBJ1-2; TRBD1 is a possible D gene (6 bases). This CDR3 contains 17 residues. In germline, CDR1 is MNHEY, CDR2 SMNVEV (reference sequence). Trimming removed 3 bases from V and 1 base from J, with 18 bases in between. CDR3 sequence: CASSFSMLTGSNYGYTF. CDR3 nucleotide sequence: TGTGCCAGCAGTTTCTCCATGTTGACAGGTAGTAACTATGGCTACACCTTC.

This clone was seen more than once but under ten times. The rearrangement joins TRBV10-3 to TRBJ1-1; D is unresolved. With 3 bases removed from V and 6 bases from J, the gap between germline ends came to 8 bases. This CDR3 comprises 12 residues. Germline loops: CDR1 ENHRY, CDR2 SYGVKD. Here the CDR3 reads CAISDKEAEAFF. Here the CDR3 DNA reads TGTGCCATCAGTGATAAGGAGGCTGAAGCTTTCTTT.

About this clone: The junction does not match germline at one end; this may be a read error. This chain connects TRBV7-9 to TRBJ1-1; D uncertain. Germline V gene lookup returns CDR1 SEHNR and CDR2 FQNEAQ (reference sequence). This CDR3 has 12 amino acids. The CDR3 DNA sequence: TGTTCCAGCAGCTTAGAAGACTCTGAAGCTTTCTTT. This sequence encodes CSSSLEDSEAFF.

V is TRBV5-4 and J is TRBJ2-7; possibly TRBD1 for D (6 bases). Trimming left V 4 bases short and J 3 bases short, with 17 bases between. The CDR3 runs to 15 residues. CDR1 and CDR2 (germline): SGHNT, YYREEE (reference sequence). CDR3 in DNA: TGTGCCAGCAGCCAAGAAGGGGGACGATTCTACGAGCAGTACTTC. Protein: CASSQEGGRFYEQYF.

Concerning this clone: Other DNA variants within this sample encode the same CDR3. V is TRBV2 and J is TRBJ1-2; 7 nucleotides agree with TRBD1. This CDR3 region has 13 residues. Germline CDR1 SNHLY, CDR2 FYNNEI. V lost 1 base to trimming and J lost 4 bases; unmatched junction nucleotides: 0. The CDR3 sequence is CASSEDRGYGYTF. DNA of the CDR3: TGTGCCAGCAGTGAAGACAGGGGCTATGGCTACACCTTC. The entire variable domain, with the rest obtained from reference TRBV2 and TRBJ1-2, is as follows: EPEVTQTPSHQVTQMGQEVILRCVPISNHLYFYWYRQILGQKVEFLVSFYNNEISEKSEIFDDQFSVERPDGSNFTLKIRSTKLEDSAMYFCASSEDRGYGYTFGSGTRLTVV.

V gene TRBV5-6 combines with J gene TRBJ1-5; the D is unclear. Trimming took 0 bases from V and 1 from J, leaving 5 bases between them. The V gene's germline CDR1 is SGHDT and CDR2 YYEEEE. The CDR3 length is 14 residues. CDR3 nucleotide sequence: TGTGCCAGCAGCTTGGCCAGGAGCAATCAGCCCCAGCATTTT. Protein sequence: CASSLARSNQPQHF.

This chain links TRBV2 with TRBJ2-3, with a possible D match to TRBD2 (7 bases). CDR3 length: 12 residues. The V gene lost 3 bases and the J gene lost 14 bases, with 15 bases spanning the gap. Germline lookup yields CDR1 SNHLY and CDR2 FYNNEI. The CDR3 is CASSEGGGPRYF. For the CDR3, the DNA is TGTGCCAGCAGTGAGGGGGGGGGCCCCCGGTATTTT.

The sample holds a few counts of this clone. This chain links TRBV2 with TRBJ2-5; TRBD2 matches 9 bases. The germline gives CDR1 SNHLY, CDR2 FYNNEI. Trimming at V came to 4 bases and at J to 1 base, leaving 4 bases not matched to a gene. The CDR3 loop spans 15 amino acids. This chain's CDR3 is CASSGQTSGQETQYF. The CDR3, as DNA: TGTGCCAGCAGTGGACAGACTAGCGGCCAAGAGACCCAGTACTTC.

This clone was counted between two and nine times. The rearrangement joins TRBV19 to TRBJ2-3; 12 positions match TRBD2. Germline V gene sequence: CDR1 LNHDA, CDR2 SQIVND (reference sequence). V lost 4 bases to trimming and J lost 9 bases; unmatched junction nucleotides: 8. This CDR3 has 15 amino acids. CDR3 region: CASSTLAGGQETQYF. The CDR3 nucleotides are TGTGCCAGTAGTACGCTAGCGGGGGGGCAGGAAACGCAGTATTTT.

This chain uses TRBV7-2 with TRBJ2-1, with 8 bases identical to TRBD1. Looked up from germline, CDR1 is SGHTA and CDR2 is FQGNSA. With 9 bases clipped from V and 1 base from J, the junction kept 5 bases outside the gene matches. CDR3 size: 14 residues. The CDR3: CASAGQGSYNEQFF. The CDR3, as DNA: TGTGCCAGTGCCGGACAGGGTTCCTACAATGAGCAGTTCTTC.